This entry describes one T cell receptor (beta chain). These data belong to a study of blood T cell repertoires in COVID-19. Assay used: immunoSEQ multiplex PCR; TCRdb lists only in-frame clones, some missing. The sample includes roughly 290,000 clones, about 89% of them seen just once. Germline CDR1 reads SGHDT; CDR2 reads YYEEEE. This CDR3 spans 12 amino acids. Losses at the gene ends were 2 bases for V and 16 bases for J; bases not matched to a gene: 9. This receptor was taken from a young man with acute or convalescent COVID-19. Input material: peripheral blood. The V call is TRBV5-6, the J call TRBJ2-1; 7 nucleotides agree with TRBD1. The CDR3 loop reads CASSFNRGWGFF. Written as DNA, the CDR3 is TGTGCCAGCAGCTTCAACAGGGGCTGGGGCTTCTTC.